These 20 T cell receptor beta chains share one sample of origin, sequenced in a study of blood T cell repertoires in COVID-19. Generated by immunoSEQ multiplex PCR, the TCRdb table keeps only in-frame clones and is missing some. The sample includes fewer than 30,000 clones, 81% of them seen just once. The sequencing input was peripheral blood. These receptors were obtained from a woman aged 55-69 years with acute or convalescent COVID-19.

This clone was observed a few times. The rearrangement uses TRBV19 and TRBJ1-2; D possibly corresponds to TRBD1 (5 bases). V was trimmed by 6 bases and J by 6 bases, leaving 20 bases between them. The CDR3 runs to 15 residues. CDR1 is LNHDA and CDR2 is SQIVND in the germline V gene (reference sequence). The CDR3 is CASSNQGGGRHGYTF. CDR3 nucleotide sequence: TGTGCCAGTAGCAATCAAGGCGGGGGAAGGCATGGCTACACCTTC.

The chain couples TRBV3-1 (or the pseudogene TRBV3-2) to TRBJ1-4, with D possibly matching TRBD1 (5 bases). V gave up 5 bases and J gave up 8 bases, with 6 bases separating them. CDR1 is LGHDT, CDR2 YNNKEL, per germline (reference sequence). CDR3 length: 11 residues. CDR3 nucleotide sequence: TGTGCCAGCAGCTCAGGGGAAAAACTGTTTTTT. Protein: CASSSGEKLFF.

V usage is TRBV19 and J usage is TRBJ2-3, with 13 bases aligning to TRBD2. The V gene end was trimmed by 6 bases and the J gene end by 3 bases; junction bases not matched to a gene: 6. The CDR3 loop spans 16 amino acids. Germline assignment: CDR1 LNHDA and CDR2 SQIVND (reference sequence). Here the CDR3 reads CASSVTSGGLTDTQYF. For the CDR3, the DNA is TGTGCCAGTAGCGTGACTAGCGGGGGGCTGACAGATACGCAGTATTTT.

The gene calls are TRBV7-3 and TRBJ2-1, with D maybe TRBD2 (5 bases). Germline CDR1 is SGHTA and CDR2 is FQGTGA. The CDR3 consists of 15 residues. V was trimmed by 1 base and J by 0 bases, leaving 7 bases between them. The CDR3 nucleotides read TGTGCCAGCAGCTTAATAGGGAGCTCCTACAATGAGCAGTTCTTC. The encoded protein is CASSLIGSSYNEQFF.

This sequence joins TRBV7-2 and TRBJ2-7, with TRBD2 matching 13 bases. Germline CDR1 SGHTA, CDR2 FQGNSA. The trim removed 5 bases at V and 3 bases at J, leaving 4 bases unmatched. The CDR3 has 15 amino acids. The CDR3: CASSRTSGGHYEQYF. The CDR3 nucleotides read TGTGCCAGCAGCAGGACTAGCGGGGGCCACTACGAGCAGTACTTC.

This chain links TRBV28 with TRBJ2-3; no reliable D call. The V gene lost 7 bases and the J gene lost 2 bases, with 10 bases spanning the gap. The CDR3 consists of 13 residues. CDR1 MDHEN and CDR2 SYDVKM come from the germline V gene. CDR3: CASTEAPTDTQYF. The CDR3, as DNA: TGTGCCAGCACCGAGGCGCCCACAGATACGCAGTATTTT.

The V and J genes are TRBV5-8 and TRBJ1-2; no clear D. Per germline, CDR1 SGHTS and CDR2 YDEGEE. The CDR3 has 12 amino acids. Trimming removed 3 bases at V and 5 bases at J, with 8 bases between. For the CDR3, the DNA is TGTGCCAGCAGCTCATACTCATATGGCTACACCTTC. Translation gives CASSSYSYGYTF.

The CDR3, as DNA: TGTGCCAGCAGAGCGGGAAGGAACACTGAAGCTTTCTTT. Its translation: CASRAGRNTEAFF. The V gene is TRBV7-8, the J gene TRBJ1-1; D is undetermined. V was pared by 6 bases and J by 1 base, with 9 bases between. The CDR3 loop spans 13 amino acids. Germline V gene sequence: CDR1 SGHVS, CDR2 FQNEAQ.

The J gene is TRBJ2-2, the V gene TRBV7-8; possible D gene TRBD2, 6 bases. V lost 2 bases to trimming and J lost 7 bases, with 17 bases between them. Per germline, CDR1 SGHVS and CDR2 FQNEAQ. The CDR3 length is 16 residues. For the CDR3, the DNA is TGTGCCAGCAGCTTACTTCCCGGGGGTATAGACGGGGAGCTGTTTTTT. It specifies CASSLLPGGIDGELFF.

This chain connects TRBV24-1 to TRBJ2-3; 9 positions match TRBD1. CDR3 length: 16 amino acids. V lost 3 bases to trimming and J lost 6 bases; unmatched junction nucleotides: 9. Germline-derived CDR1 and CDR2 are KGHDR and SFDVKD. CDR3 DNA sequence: TGTGCCACCAGTGATCCGGGGACAGGGTCGTCGGATACGCAGTATTTT. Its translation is CATSDPGTGSSDTQYF.

CDR3 nucleotides: TGTGCCAGCAGCCAGAGCTACGAGCAGTACTTC. Translation: CASSQSYEQYF. The gene calls are TRBV3-1 (or the pseudogene TRBV3-2) and TRBJ2-7, with D unresolved. Trimming removed 3 bases at V and 3 bases at J, with 3 bases between. CDR1 is LGHDT, CDR2 YNNKEL, per germline (reference sequence). This CDR3 is built from 11 residues.

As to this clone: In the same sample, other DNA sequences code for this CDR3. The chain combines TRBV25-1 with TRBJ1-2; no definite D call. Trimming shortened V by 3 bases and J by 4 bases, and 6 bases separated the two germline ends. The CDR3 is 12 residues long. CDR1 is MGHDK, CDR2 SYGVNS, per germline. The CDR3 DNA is TGTGCCAGCAGTGAGGCCAGCTATGGCTACACCTTC. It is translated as CASSEASYGYTF.

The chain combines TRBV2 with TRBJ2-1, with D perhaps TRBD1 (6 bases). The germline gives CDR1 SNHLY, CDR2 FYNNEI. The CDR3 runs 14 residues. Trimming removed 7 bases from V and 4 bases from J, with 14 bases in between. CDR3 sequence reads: CASIRQAGYNEQFF. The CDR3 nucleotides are TGTGCCAGCATCAGACAGGCCGGGTACAATGAGCAGTTCTTC.

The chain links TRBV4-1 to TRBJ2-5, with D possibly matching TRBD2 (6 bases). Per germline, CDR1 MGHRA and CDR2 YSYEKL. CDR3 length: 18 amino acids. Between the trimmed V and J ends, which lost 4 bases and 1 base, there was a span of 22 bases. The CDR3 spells CASSRAPIGGATQETQYF. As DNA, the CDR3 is TGCGCCAGCAGCCGCGCCCCGATAGGCGGGGCGACCCAAGAGACCCAGTACTTC.

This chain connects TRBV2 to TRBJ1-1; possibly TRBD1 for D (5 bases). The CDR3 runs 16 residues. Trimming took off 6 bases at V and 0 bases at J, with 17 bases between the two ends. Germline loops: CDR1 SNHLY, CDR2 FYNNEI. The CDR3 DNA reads TGTGCCAGCAGCCAGCAAGGGGCCCTGTTGAACACTGAAGCTTTCTTT. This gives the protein CASSQQGALLNTEAFF.

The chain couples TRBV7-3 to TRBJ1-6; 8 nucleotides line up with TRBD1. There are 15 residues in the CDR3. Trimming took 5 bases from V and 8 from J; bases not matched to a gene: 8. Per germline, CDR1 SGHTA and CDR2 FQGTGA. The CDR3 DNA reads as TGTGCCAGCAGCATACAGGGGGGAAAGGATTCACCCCTCCACTTT. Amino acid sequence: CASSIQGGKDSPLHF.

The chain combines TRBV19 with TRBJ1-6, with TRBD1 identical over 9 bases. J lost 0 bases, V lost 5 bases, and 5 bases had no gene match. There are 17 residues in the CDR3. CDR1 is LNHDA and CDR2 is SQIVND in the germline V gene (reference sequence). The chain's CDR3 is CASSSGQGSSYNSPLHF. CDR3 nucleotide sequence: TGTGCCAGTAGTTCAGGACAGGGGAGCTCCTATAATTCACCCCTCCACTTT.

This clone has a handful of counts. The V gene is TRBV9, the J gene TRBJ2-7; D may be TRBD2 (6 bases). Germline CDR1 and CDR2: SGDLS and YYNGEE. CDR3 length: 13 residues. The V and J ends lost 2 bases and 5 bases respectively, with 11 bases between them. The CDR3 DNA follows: TGTGCCAGCAGCGTTAGCGGATCCAACGAGCAGTACTTC. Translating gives CASSVSGSNEQYF.

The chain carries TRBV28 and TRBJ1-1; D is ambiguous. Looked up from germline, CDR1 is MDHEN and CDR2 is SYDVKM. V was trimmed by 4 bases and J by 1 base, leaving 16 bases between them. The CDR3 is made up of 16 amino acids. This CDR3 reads CASSSPSPGENTEAFF. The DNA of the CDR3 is TGTGCCAGCAGTTCCCCATCTCCCGGGGAGAACACTGAAGCTTTCTTT.

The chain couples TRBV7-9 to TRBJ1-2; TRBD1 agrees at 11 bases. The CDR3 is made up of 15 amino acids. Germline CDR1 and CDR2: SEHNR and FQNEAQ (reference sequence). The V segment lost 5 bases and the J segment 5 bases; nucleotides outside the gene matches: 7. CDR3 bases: TGTGCCAGCAGCGGACAGGGGGCCTTACAGTATGGCTACACCTTC. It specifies CASSGQGALQYGYTF.